Below are 17 T cell receptor beta chains sequenced from a single sample in a study of CD8 T cells in Susac syndrome. After extraction with the RNeasy kit, roughly 0.45 to 1 ug of the RNA was reverse transcribed using random hexamers. TCRdb reprocessed the immunoSEQ multiplex PCR reads with MiXCR, giving one entry per CDR3 protein. This table holds 300,000 or so distinct CDR3 sequences, roughly nine tenths found once. Sequencing was carried out using CD4+ T cells from PBMCs. All receptors derive from a human donor with multiple sclerosis.

V is TRBV20-1 and J is TRBJ2-7, with 9 bases that match TRBD1. Germline V CDR1 and CDR2: DFQATT, SNEGSKA (reference sequence). CDR3 size: 15 residues. J gave up 2 bases and V 6 bases, and 11 bases lay outside the gene matches. The CDR3 DNA sequence: TGCAGTGCCCAGAGAGGGGACAGGGTGGCCTACGAGCAGTACTTC. This encodes CSAQRGDRVAYEQYF.

This clonotype was observed a single time. CDR3 in amino acids: CASSIHGGTVQPQHF. The CDR3 DNA sequence: TGTGCCAGCAGCATACACGGGGGAACGGTGCAGCCCCAGCATTTT. The chain carries TRBV11-2 and TRBJ1-5, with D tentatively TRBD1 (5 bases). This CDR3 has 15 residues. Trimming cost V 5 bases and J 7 bases, with 18 bases left between them. Per the germline V gene, CDR1 is SGHAT and CDR2 is FQNNGV.

The chain employs TRBV2 and TRBJ1-2; D is possibly TRBD1 (6 bases). With 6 bases removed from V and 2 bases from J, the gap between germline ends came to 16 bases. The CDR3 loop spans 15 amino acids. Germline loops: CDR1 SNHLY, CDR2 FYNNEI. CDR3 DNA sequence: TGTGCCAGCAGGACTGGGGACAACTGGAACTATGGCTACACCTTC. The encoded protein is CASRTGDNWNYGYTF.

V gene TRBV19 combines with J gene TRBJ2-7; no reliable D call. Trimming stripped 3 bases from V and 1 base from J, with 19 bases between. The CDR3 length is 17 residues. CDR1 is LNHDA, CDR2 SQIVND, per germline (reference sequence). The CDR3 coding sequence is TGTGCCAGTAGTATGGGGTCTGGGCAGCTCCCATCCTACGAGCAGTACTTC. This codes for CASSMGSGQLPSYEQYF.

The chain recombines TRBV5-1 with TRBJ2-3, with a possible D match to TRBD2 (7 bases). V was pared by 0 bases and J by 5 bases, with 16 bases between. Per the germline V gene, CDR1 is SGHRS and CDR2 is YFSETQ. The CDR3 spans 16 residues. CDR3: CASSLDSGGGVDTQYF. CDR3 DNA: TGCGCCAGCAGCTTGGATTCGGGGGGCGGGGTAGATACGCAGTATTTT.

The chain employs TRBV7-8 and TRBJ2-3; 7 nucleotides line up with TRBD1. This CDR3 has 14 residues. Per the germline V gene, CDR1 is SGHVS and CDR2 is FQNEAQ. V lost 5 bases, J lost 4 bases, and 6 bases stayed unmatched. DNA for the CDR3: TGTGCCAGCAGCCCACGGCAGGGGGCAGATACGCAGTATTTT. Its protein product is CASSPRQGADTQYF.

The CDR3 DNA follows: TGTGCCAGCAGCTTAGTGGTCGAAGGCAAAAACATTCAGTACTTC. It encodes CASSLVVEGKNIQYF. This rearrangement joins TRBV7-9 to TRBJ2-4; D remains unclear. Germline V gives CDR1 SEHNR, CDR2 FQNEAQ (reference sequence). The V end lost 1 base, the J end lost 3 bases, and 10 bases lay between the germline ends. CDR3 size: 15 residues.

The chain is built from TRBV20-1 and TRBJ2-3; TRBD2 aligns across 10 bases. CDR3 size: 17 residues. V lost 3 bases to trimming and J lost 3 bases; unmatched junction nucleotides: 12. From germline, CDR1 is DFQATT and CDR2 SNEGSKA (reference sequence). The DNA for the CDR3 is TGCAGTGCTAGGGCTAGCGGGGGAGGAGGGTGGACAGATACGCAGTATTTT. Its translation: CSARASGGGGWTDTQYF.

A single count supports this clonotype. The genes are TRBV14 and TRBJ1-4; 10 bases are shared with TRBD1. This CDR3 contains 15 residues. Germline CDR1 is SGHDN and CDR2 is FVKESK. Trimming at V came to 4 bases and at J to 8 bases, leaving 7 bases not matched to a gene. CDR3 in amino acids: CASSPTGGRGEKLFF. CDR3 bases: TGTGCCAGCAGCCCGACAGGGGGCCGAGGGGAAAAACTGTTTTTT.

This chain connects TRBV28 to TRBJ1-2, with 8 bases aligning to TRBD1. The trim removed 6 bases at V and 8 bases at J, leaving 8 bases unmatched. From germline, CDR1 is MDHEN and CDR2 SYDVKM. The CDR3 loop spans 13 amino acids. The CDR3 is CASSRGQGGGYTF. CDR3 in DNA: TGTGCCAGCAGCCGCGGACAGGGAGGCGGCTACACCTTC.

This chain joins TRBV4-2 and TRBJ2-2; D uncertain. V shed 0 bases and J shed 0 bases, with 11 bases lying between them. The CDR3 covers 17 residues. Germline lookup yields CDR1 LGHNA and CDR2 YNFKEQ. CDR3 bases: TGTGCCAGCAGCCAAGATCCTCGGGCCGCGAACACCGGGGAGCTGTTTTTT. Its protein is CASSQDPRAANTGELFF.

This chain's CDR3 is CASSQAGTSTDTQYF. The CDR3 DNA is TGTGCCAGCAGCCAAGCCGGGACCTCCACAGATACGCAGTATTTT. The genes are TRBV5-4 and TRBJ2-3; TRBD1 or TRBD2 may be the D gene (5 bases each). V lost 4 bases to trimming and J lost 2 bases, with 14 bases between them. CDR3 size: 15 residues. Per germline, CDR1 SGHNT and CDR2 YYREEE (reference sequence). The full variable domain, rest sourced from reference TRBV5-4 and TRBJ2-3, is ETGVTQSPTHLIKTRGQQVTLRCSSQSGHNTVSWYQQALGQGPQFIFQYYREEENGRGNFPPRFSGLQFPNYSSELNVNALELDDSALYLCASSQAGTSTDTQYFGPGTRLTVL.

This sequence joins TRBV6-1 and TRBJ2-3, with TRBD2 identical over 14 bases. The CDR3 has 16 amino acids. V trimming: 5 bases; J trimming: 6 bases; junction bases outside the gene matches: 7. The germline V gene has CDR1 MNHNS and CDR2 SASEGT. CDR3 region: CASSPRTSGGRDTQYF. The CDR3 nucleotides are TGTGCCAGCAGTCCTAGGACTAGCGGGGGGCGGGATACGCAGTATTTT.

V is TRBV6-5 and J is TRBJ2-7; 11 bases line up with TRBD2. Per germline, CDR1 MNHEY and CDR2 SVGAGI. The CDR3 consists of 15 residues. V shed 6 bases and J 4 bases; nucleotides not matched to a gene: 8. The CDR3 DNA reads TGTGCCAGCAGGCCTCCACTAGCGGGAGCGTACGAGCAGTACTTC. Translated: CASRPPLAGAYEQYF.

The CDR3 loop reads CASSFQWGTAHNYGYTF. The CDR3 DNA follows: TGTGCCAGCAGCTTTCAGTGGGGGACGGCTCATAACTATGGCTACACCTTC. The V call is TRBV5-8, the J call TRBJ1-2; perhaps TRBD1 as D (5 bases). V was trimmed by 2 bases and J by 1 base, leaving 18 bases between them. This CDR3 contains 17 residues. Germline CDR1 is SGHTS and CDR2 is YDEGEE.

The chain combines TRBV7-2 with TRBJ2-7, with D perhaps assigned TRBD1 or TRBD2 (5 bases each). The CDR3 has 14 residues. Germline CDR1 and CDR2: SGHTA and FQGNSA. Trimming pared 4 bases from V and 2 bases from J, leaving 12 bases between. In DNA form, the CDR3 reads TGTGCCAGCAGCTCCGGGGACCAAACCTACGAGCAGTACTTC. Translation: CASSSGDQTYEQYF.

J is TRBJ1-3 and V is TRBV9; D unclear. Germline V lookup: CDR1 SGDLS, CDR2 YYNGEE. V was shortened by 4 bases and J by 0 bases, with 11 bases between the two germline ends. The CDR3 has 15 residues. In nucleotides, the CDR3 is TGTGCCAGCAGCCTCGACTCTTCCTCTGGAAACACCATATATTTT. It translates to CASSLDSSSGNTIYF.